This T cell receptor (beta chain) derives from a study of OX40 agonist ivuxolimab in advanced cancers. Findings and limits, study-wide: Partly responding patients at 0.1-3.0 mg/kg showed some of the smallest clonal expansion.

V dropped 3 bases and J dropped 5 bases, with 7 bases sitting between them. CDR3 length: 11 residues. CDR1 is DFQATT, CDR2 SNEGSKA, per germline (reference sequence). Concerning this clone: Its antigen is unidentified.

Patients had blood sampled at baseline and again on cycle 4 day 1 and cycle 7 day 1. Here immunoSEQ multiplex PCR was the method, and the copy in TCRdb shows in-frame clones only, minus some. This sample carries 72,000 or so clones, about 80% of them seen once, and the ten largest clones take about 4.8%. Material: CD4+ or CD8+ T cells sorted from blood, obtained in a trial of the OX40 agonist ivuxolimab. The clonotype comes from an adult with an advanced solid tumor such as melanoma, head and neck, liver or kidney cancer. V gene TRBV20-1 combines with J gene TRBJ1-1; D remains unclear. CDR3 sequence reads: CSARDWTEAFF. As DNA, the CDR3 is TGCAGTGCTAGGGACTGGACTGAAGCTTTCTTT.